The source of this T cell receptor (beta chain) is a study of T-cell memory formation after mild COVID-19. Study-wide background: Largely, TCR clusters stayed within a single donor.

This CDR3 is built from 13 residues. The V end was cut by 5 bases, the J end by 6 bases, with 12 bases between. Germline loops: CDR1 SGHAT, CDR2 FQNNGV. TCRdb redid the calling of the 5' RACE reads with MiXCR, one entry per CDR3 protein. The table has about 190,000 distinct CDR3 sequences, around 17% seen once. Input material: PBMCs or a T cell subset sorted from them (not recorded which). The gene calls are TRBV11-2 and TRBJ2-3; the D call may be TRBD1 or TRBD2 (6 bases each). This TCR was sampled from an adult woman who had mild COVID-19 (a few samples of this study predate the infection). Cell type and time point are not known. The CDR3 here is CASSRGPGDTQYF. The CDR3 nucleotides are TGTGCCAGCAGCCGGGGGCCAGGGGATACGCAGTATTTT.